A selection of T cell receptor beta chains follows, all from one sample in a study of OX40 agonist ivuxolimab in advanced cancers. Method: immunoSEQ multiplex PCR; TCRdb's copy keeps in-frame clones and lacks some. Seen here are about 53,000 clones, approximately 88% observed once, and the top ten hold around 4.3%. Sequences were derived from CD4+ or CD8+ T cells sorted from blood, sampled in a trial of the OX40 agonist ivuxolimab. Receptors were obtained from an adult with an advanced solid tumor such as melanoma, head and neck, liver or kidney cancer. Each CDR3 is given with its conserved first and last residue. The D gene is left open where the match is weak. For some rows the clone size is stated as once, few or many, or as a class when expanded; others skip it.

V	size	D	J	DNA	CDR3
TRBV11-3	-	TRBD2	TRBJ2-3	TGTGCCAGCAGCTTAGATAGGAGGCTAGCGGGTGGCACAGATACGCAGTATTTT	CASSLDRRLAGGTDTQYF
TRBV28	-	TRBD1	TRBJ1-4	TGTGCCAGCAGTTTAGGGGACAGTAATGAAAAACTGTTTTTT	CASSLGDSNEKLFF
TRBV7-5	-	-	TRBJ1-2	TGTGTCAGAAGCTTAGGACGACGGTCGGCGGTAGGGACCTTC	CVRSLGRRSAVGTF
TRBV7-3	-	-	TRBJ1-1	TGTGCCAGCAGCTTATGGGGAAACACTGAAGCTTTCTTT	CASSLWGNTEAFF
TRBV7-6	-	-	TRBJ2-1	TGTGCCAGCAGCTTAGCGACAGCGTCACCTGAGCAGTTCTTC	CASSLATASPEQFF
TRBV2	few	TRBD1	TRBJ1-2	TGTGCCAGCACCCAGGGGGCTAACTATGGCTACACCTTC	CASTQGANYGYTF
TRBV27	few	-	TRBJ1-5	TGTGCCAGCAGTTTAACGAGGAATCAGCCCCAGCATTTT	CASSLTRNQPQHF
TRBV11-3	-	-	TRBJ1-1	TGTGCCAGCAGCGACCGTAGGACGGGAGCTGAAGCTTTCTTT	CASSDRRTGAEAFF
TRBV11-2	-	-	TRBJ2-3	TGTGCCAGCAGCCCCAGCTCGTTAGCGCGTACTAGCACAGATACGCAGTATTTT	CASSPSSLARTSTDTQYF
TRBV6-5	-	-	TRBJ2-1	TGTGCCAGCAGTTACGAGGGGCCGGGGTACAATGAGCAGTTCTTC	CASSYEGPGYNEQFF
TRBV27	-	-	TRBJ2-7	TGTGCCAGCAGTCCGTATAGCGGATACGAGCAGTACTTC	CASSPYSGYEQYF
TRBV6-1	-	TRBD2	TRBJ2-7	TGTGCCAGCAGTGGATTAGCGGGGGGCTACGAGCAGTACTTC	CASSGLAGGYEQYF
TRBV7-2	-	-	TRBJ1-4	TGTGCCAGCAGCCTACTCACAGGGATGGCTAATGAAAAACTGTTTTTT	CASSLLTGMANEKLFF
TRBV11-3	-	-	TRBJ2-5	TGTGCCAGCAGCTTACCGACAGCCAAAGAGACCCAGTACTTC	CASSLPTAKETQYF
TRBV11-2	few	TRBD2	TRBJ2-5	TGTGCCAGCAGAATACGGACGGGGGGAAAAGAGACCCAGTACTTC	CASRIRTGGKETQYF
TRBV6-1	-	-	TRBJ1-2	TGTGCCAGCAGTGAAGTAGGATCCTATGGCTACACCTTC	CASSEVGSYGYTF
TRBV6-6	-	TRBD2	TRBJ2-1	TGTGCCAGCAGCCCAGTGCGAGCGGGGAGCCCGGAGCAGTTCTTC	CASSPVRAGSPEQFF
TRBV4-3	few	-	TRBJ2-5	TGCGCCAGCAGCCAAGATACTGCGAAAGAGACCCAGTACTTC	CASSQDTAKETQYF
TRBV19	medium-sized	-	TRBJ2-7	TGTGCCAGTAGTATGGCCAATTCCTACGAGCAGTACTTC	CASSMANSYEQYF
TRBV7-6	-	TRBD2	TRBJ2-1	TGTGCCAGCAGCACAACTAGCGGACGAACGAATGAGCAGTTCTTC	CASSTTSGRTNEQFF
TRBV13	-	-	TRBJ2-7	TGTGCCAGCAGCTTAAGACTAACGGAAAACTACGAGCAGTACTTC	CASSLRLTENYEQYF
TRBV11-1	-	TRBD2	TRBJ2-1	TGTGCCAGCAGCTTTAGCGGGAGTCTTTACAATGAGCAGTTCTTC	CASSFSGSLYNEQFF
TRBV6-4	-	TRBD1	TRBJ2-7	TGTGCCAGCAGTGACTCATTACACAGGGGGTCCTACGAGCAGTACTTC	CASSDSLHRGSYEQYF
TRBV5-1	-	-	TRBJ2-2	TGCGCCAGCAGCCCCAGGAGGGAAGGCACCGGGGAGCTGTTTTTT	CASSPRREGTGELFF
TRBV29-1	-	TRBD1	TRBJ1-5	TGCAGCGTTGCAGGGGGCGAAAATCAGCCCCAGCATTTT	CSVAGGENQPQHF
TRBV5-8	-	-	TRBJ1-1	TGTGCCAGCAGCGTTGGGTCCTCACGCCCGAACACTGAAGCTTTCTTT	CASSVGSSRPNTEAFF
TRBV5-1	once	-	TRBJ2-6	TGCGCCAGCAGCCCCGGTACAGGGCTGAGGGTCCTGACTTTC	CASSPGTGLRVLTF
TRBV11-2	-	-	TRBJ2-7	TGTGCCAGCAGAATTCCGGGCAGGCAGAGGTACGAGCAGTACTTC	CASRIPGRQRYEQYF
TRBV14	once	TRBD1	TRBJ2-1	TGTGCCAGCAGCCAGGGGCCCGGACAGGGGGCGCGGCATGAGCAGTTCTTC	CASSQGPGQGARHEQFF
TRBV6-5	-	-	TRBJ2-5	TGTGCCAGCAGTTACTCAGAACTAGTGGAGCAGGAGACCCAGTACTTC	CASSYSELVEQETQYF
TRBV7-3	-	TRBD2	TRBJ2-1	TGTGCCAGCAGCTTATCTAGCGGGAGTGTTGGTGAGCAGTTCTTC	CASSLSSGSVGEQFF
TRBV28	few	TRBD2	TRBJ2-1	TGTGCCAGCAGTTTAGCGACTAGCGGGAACAATGAGCAGTTCTTC	CASSLATSGNNEQFF
TRBV5-6	once	-	TRBJ1-5	TGTGCCAGCAGCGCGATGACAGGCTTTAGCAATCAGCCCCAGCATTTT	CASSAMTGFSNQPQHF
TRBV29-1	-	-	TRBJ1-1	TGCAGCGTAGCCCAACCGATGAACACTGAAGCTTTCTTT	CSVAQPMNTEAFF
TRBV15	-	-	TRBJ1-4	TGTGCCACCAGCAGGGACGACGCCGGGCCTAATAATGAAAAACTGTTTTTT	CATSRDDAGPNNEKLFF
TRBV27	-	-	TRBJ2-4	TGTGCCAGCAGTTTAGTTGCGGCAGCCAAAAACATTCAGTACTTC	CASSLVAAAKNIQYF